A selection of T cell receptor beta chains follows, all from one sample in a study of cytomegalovirus exposure and HLA in healthy donors. TCRdb keeps only in-frame clones here, not all; method: immunoSEQ multiplex PCR. The sample includes over 100,000 clones, roughly 9.1% seen only once; the top ten take over 4.5%. What was sequenced was PBMCs. These receptors were obtained from a man aged 35 to 55 in good health and CMV-seropositive. The CDR3 runs from the conserved cysteine through the conserved F or W. The D gene is left open where the match is weak. Clone size, where shown, is once, few, many, or a class for clones that have expanded.

>TRBV5-4|TRBD2|few|TRBJ2-7
CASSLPGPSGGYEQYF
TGTGCCAGCAGCTTGCCCGGGCCTAGCGGGGGTTACGAGCAGTACTTC
>TRBV7-9|TRBD2|-|TRBJ2-5
CASSWGTSGSRETQYF
TGTGCCAGCAGCTGGGGGACTAGCGGGAGTCGGGAGACCCAGTACTTC
>TRBV7-2|-|-|TRBJ2-1
CASTTANEQFF
TGTGCCAGTACGACAGCCAATGAGCAGTTCTTC
>TRBV6-5|TRBD2|few|TRBJ2-3
CASSSGATDTQYF
TGTGCCAGCAGTAGCGGGGCCACAGATACGCAGTATTTT
>TRBV13|TRBD2|-|TRBJ2-1
CASSSQIGVAGDNEQFF
TGTGCCAGCAGCTCTCAAATAGGGGTAGCGGGTGATAATGAGCAGTTCTTC
>TRBV19|-|-|TRBJ2-7
CASSSSPRVGEQYF
TGTGCCAGTAGTTCTTCCCCGAGGGTGGGGGAGCAGTACTTC
>TRBV5-6|-|few|TRBJ2-7
CASSLAGGNGPYEQYF
TGTGCCAGCAGCTTGGCTGGGGGGAATGGGCCCTACGAGCAGTACTTC
>TRBV7-2|-|-|TRBJ2-7
CASSSPVDRTSYEQYF
TGTGCCAGCAGCTCACCTGTTGACAGGACCTCCTACGAGCAGTACTTC
>TRBV7-9|-|-|TRBJ1-3
CASSPVYEVEGNTIYF
TGTGCCAGCAGCCCCGTTTATGAGGTAGAGGGAAACACCATATATTTT
>TRBV7-8|-|-|TRBJ2-3
CASSPRFGGTDTQYF
TGTGCCAGCAGCCCACGGTTCGGGGGCACAGATACGCAGTATTTT
>TRBV28|TRBD2|-|TRBJ2-1
CASSGSLAGGTYNEQFF
TGTGCCAGCAGTGGATCCCTAGCGGGAGGGACCTACAATGAGCAGTTCTTC
>TRBV2|-|few|TRBJ1-5
CASWGQGDQPQHF
TGTGCCAGCTGGGGTCAGGGTGATCAGCCCCAGCATTTT
>TRBV5-1|-|-|TRBJ2-2
CASSPSGNTGELFF
TGCGCCAGCAGCCCCTCAGGGAACACCGGGGAGCTGTTTTTT
>TRBV15|TRBD1|-|TRBJ1-3
CATSARTGGNTIYF
TGTGCCACCAGCGCCAGGACAGGCGGAAACACCATATATTTT
>TRBV6-6|-|-|TRBJ1-2
CASSYPQGYGYTF
TGTGCCAGCAGTTATCCGCAGGGCTATGGCTACACCTTC
>TRBV27|TRBD2|-|TRBJ2-7
CASSLGSSGSYEQYF
TGTGCCAGCAGTTTAGGGTCTAGCGGGAGCTACGAGCAGTACTTC
>TRBV6-1|-|few|TRBJ2-7
CASRLSPYEQYF
TGTGCCAGCAGACTATCCCCCTACGAGCAGTACTTC
>TRBV10-1|-|-|TRBJ2-3
CASSEISRSSTDTQYF
TGCGCCAGCAGTGAGATCTCCCGGTCTAGCACAGATACGCAGTATTTT
>TRBV5-1|TRBD2|-|TRBJ2-2
CASSLAPGLVNTGELFF
TGCGCCAGCAGCTTGGCTCCGGGACTAGTGAACACCGGGGAGCTGTTTTTT
>TRBV27|TRBD1|-|TRBJ2-7
CASSLTGGISYEQYF
TGTGCCAGCAGTCTAACAGGGGGAATCTCCTACGAGCAGTACTTC
>TRBV7-2|-|-|TRBJ2-2
CASSLIVSSATGELFF
TGTGCCAGCAGCTTAATCGTTAGTAGTGCCACCGGGGAGCTGTTTTTT
>TRBV7-2|-|-|TRBJ2-2
CAFQGILGELFF
TGTGCCTTTCAGGGGATTCTCGGGGAGCTGTTTTTT
>TRBV30|TRBD2|-|TRBJ2-3
CAWNPREGPFPTDTQYF
TGTGCCTGGAATCCGCGGGAGGGCCCGTTCCCCACAGATACGCAGTATTTT
>TRBV30|TRBD2|few|TRBJ2-7
CARASPREVNEQYF
TGTGCCCGAGCCTCTCCCCGGGAGGTTAACGAGCAGTACTTC
>TRBV21-1|-|-|TRBJ2-1
CASMGLVGNEQFF
TGTGCCAGCATGGGACTAGTGGGGAATGAGCAGTTCTTC
>TRBV27|-|-|TRBJ1-4
CASSPWGAREKLFF
TGTGCCAGCAGTCCCTGGGGAGCGCGAGAAAAACTGTTTTTT